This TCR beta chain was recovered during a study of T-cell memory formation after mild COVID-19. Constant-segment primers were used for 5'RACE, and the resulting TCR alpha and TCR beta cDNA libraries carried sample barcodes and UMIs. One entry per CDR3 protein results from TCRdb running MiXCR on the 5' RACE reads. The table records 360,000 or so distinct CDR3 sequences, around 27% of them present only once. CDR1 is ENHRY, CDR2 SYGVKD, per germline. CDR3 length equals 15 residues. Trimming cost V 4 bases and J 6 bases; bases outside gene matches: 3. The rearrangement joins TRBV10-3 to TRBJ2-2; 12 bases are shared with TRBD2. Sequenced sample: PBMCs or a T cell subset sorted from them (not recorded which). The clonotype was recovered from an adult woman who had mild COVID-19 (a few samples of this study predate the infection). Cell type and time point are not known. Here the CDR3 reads CAISGTSGESGELFF. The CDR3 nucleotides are TGTGCCATCAGTGGGACTAGCGGGGAATCCGGGGAGCTGTTTTTT.